The 30 T cell receptor beta chains presented below share a single source sample, sequenced in a study of blood T cell repertoires in COVID-19. Assay used: immunoSEQ multiplex PCR; TCRdb lists only in-frame clones, some missing. The sample consists of around 260,000 clones, about 85% of them appearing once. The sequenced sample consisted of peripheral blood. These receptors were taken from a human donor with COVID-19, enrolled during active disease. The donor label of this sample is uncertain.

The V and J genes are TRBV7-2 and TRBJ2-3, with 7 nucleotides matching TRBD2. V shed 2 bases, J shed 8 bases, and the junction held 7 bases outside the gene matches. The CDR3 extends over 14 amino acids. Germline-derived CDR1 and CDR2 are SGHTA and FQGNSA. The CDR3 sequence: CASSLQGTGGTQYF. In DNA, the CDR3 is TGTGCCAGCAGCTTACAGGGTACGGGAGGTACGCAGTATTTT.

This clone was observed once. The chain couples TRBV5-1 to TRBJ2-5, with unresolved D. The germline V gene has CDR1 SGHRS and CDR2 YFSETQ. The V end lost 1 base, the J end lost 1 base, and 14 bases lay between the germline ends. CDR3 size: 16 residues. The chain's CDR3 is CASSLNFGTAQETQYF. Here the CDR3 DNA reads TGCGCCAGCAGCTTGAACTTTGGAACAGCCCAAGAGACCCAGTACTTC.

As concerns this clone: An end of the junction differs from the germline gene, which may be a read error. The chain joins TRBV28 to TRBJ2-5; 14 bases match TRBD2. The CDR3 has 13 amino acids. Germline V lookup: CDR1 MDHEN, CDR2 SYDVKM. The CDR3 DNA sequence: TGTGCCAGCAGTTTGGGACTAGCGGGAGTGCGACACTTC. Amino acids: CASSLGLAGVRHF.

The table lists this clone with a count of one. The chain carries TRBV5-4 and TRBJ1-2, with TRBD1 identical over 8 bases. The junction had 13 bases not matched to a gene; V was cut back by 4 bases and J by 2 bases. Germline V CDR1 and CDR2: SGHNT, YYREEE (reference sequence). CDR3 size: 17 residues. CDR3 region: CASSPGGRGRGNYGYTF. DNA for the CDR3: TGTGCCAGCAGCCCGGGAGGCAGGGGGCGCGGGAACTATGGCTACACCTTC. The whole variable domain, filled in from reference TRBV5-4 and TRBJ1-2, reads ETGVTQSPTHLIKTRGQQVTLRCSSQSGHNTVSWYQQALGQGPQFIFQYYREEENGRGNFPPRFSGLQFPNYSSELNVNALELDDSALYLCASSPGGRGRGNYGYTFGSGTRLTVV.

The rearrangement links TRBV19 to TRBJ2-7, with 10 positions matching TRBD1. The CDR3 contains 14 residues. V was pared by 8 bases and J by 4 bases, with 8 bases of the junction left unmatched. CDR1 is LNHDA, CDR2 SQIVND, per germline (reference sequence). The CDR3 nucleotides are TGTGCCAGTGGCGCCGGGACAGGGGATTACGAGCAGTACTTC. Amino acid sequence: CASGAGTGDYEQYF. Supplemented by reference TRBV19 and TRBJ2-7, the full variable domain reads DGGITQSPKYLFRKEGQNVTLSCEQNLNHDAMYWYRQDPGQGLRLIYYSQIVNDFQKGDIAEGYSVSREKKESFPLTVTSAQKNPTAFYLCASGAGTGDYEQYFGPGTRLTVT.

The chain recombines TRBV4-1 with TRBJ1-4, with a tentative D call TRBD1 (6 bases). The V gene's germline CDR1 is MGHRA and CDR2 YSYEKL. This CDR3 is 16 amino acids long. The V end lost 6 bases, the J end lost 4 bases, and 18 bases lay between the germline ends. The chain's CDR3 is CASSREGKGDNEKLFF. DNA of the CDR3: TGCGCCAGCAGTCGTGAGGGGAAGGGGGATAATGAAAAACTGTTTTTT.

The J gene is TRBJ2-3, the V gene TRBV7-3; D uncertain. CDR3 length: 13 amino acids. The V end lost 4 bases, the J end lost 2 bases, and 7 bases lay between the germline ends. Per germline, CDR1 SGHTA and CDR2 FQGTGA. The chain's CDR3 is CASSSSFTDTQYF. The CDR3 DNA reads TGTGCCAGCAGCTCCAGTTTCACAGATACGCAGTATTTT.

The chain joins TRBV30 to TRBJ1-1; the D gene is possibly TRBD1 (5 bases). Germline loops: CDR1 GTSNPN, CDR2 SVGIG (reference sequence). The CDR3 is 14 amino acids. V lost 8 bases and J 1 base, leaving 17 bases between the germline ends. The CDR3, as DNA: TGTGCCGGAGCGCAGGGCCATTGGAACACTGAAGCTTTCTTT. It translates to CAGAQGHWNTEAFF.

The J gene is TRBJ1-1, the V gene TRBV6-5, with D possibly being TRBD1 (6 bases). Per germline, CDR1 MNHEY and CDR2 SVGAGI. The CDR3 sequence is 15 residues long. V dropped 6 bases and J dropped 6 bases, with 20 bases sitting between them. The CDR3 region is CASRPSGGAWSEAFF. The DNA of the CDR3 is TGTGCCAGCAGGCCCAGCGGGGGCGCGTGGTCTGAAGCTTTCTTT.

This clone was counted between two and nine times. This sequence joins TRBV6-1 and TRBJ1-2, with unresolved D. The CDR3 is 12 residues long. Per germline, CDR1 MNHNS and CDR2 SASEGT. V lost 3 bases and J lost 1, with 3 bases in between. The CDR3 DNA reads TGTGCCAGCAGTGACAATAACTATGGCTACACCTTC. It specifies CASSDNNYGYTF.

The chain has TRBV9 and TRBJ1-2, with TRBD1 matching 8 bases. The CDR3 runs to 15 residues. V lost 2 bases to trimming and J lost 1 base; unmatched junction nucleotides: 4. The germline V gene encodes CDR1 SGDLS and CDR2 YYNGEE. CDR3 coding DNA: TGTGCCAGCAGCGTGACAGGGGCCCTTAACTATGGCTACACCTTC. Translating it yields CASSVTGALNYGYTF.

V is TRBV5-4 and J is TRBJ2-7, with 7 bases aligning to TRBD2. Germline V gives CDR1 SGHNT, CDR2 YYREEE (reference sequence). V lost 1 base, J lost 4 bases, and 8 bases stayed unmatched. The CDR3 has 15 amino acids. For the CDR3, the DNA is TGTGCCAGCAGCTTGTCATCTGGCGGGAGTTACGAGCAGTACTTC. It codes for CASSLSSGGSYEQYF.

The CDR3 loop is CASSSGQGLGTQYF. In DNA form, the CDR3 reads TGTGCCAGCAGTTCGGGACAGGGGTTAGGGACCCAGTACTTC. This chain joins TRBV27 and TRBJ2-5; 10 bases map to TRBD1. The V and J ends lost 4 bases and 7 bases, in that order; junction bases with no gene match: 6. The CDR3 is 14 residues long. Germline CDR1 reads MNHEY; CDR2 reads SMNVEV (reference sequence).

This clone was detected once. CDR3 protein: CSVEGGGNTEAFF. The DNA of the CDR3 is TGCAGCGTTGAAGGGGGGGGGAACACTGAAGCTTTCTTT. J is TRBJ1-1 and V is TRBV29-1; possibly TRBD1 for D (5 bases). The CDR3 contains 13 residues. V lost 1 base to trimming and J lost 1 base, with 7 bases between them. Germline-derived CDR1 and CDR2 are SQVTM and ANQGSEA.

This chain uses TRBV28 with TRBJ1-1, with D maybe TRBD1 (5 bases). Germline values: CDR1 MDHEN, CDR2 SYDVKM. The V gene lost 1 base and the J gene lost 2 bases, with 14 bases spanning the gap. This CDR3 is 16 amino acids long. The CDR3 nucleotides read TGTGCCAGCAGTTTATTAGCTTCACAGGCCAACACTGAAGCTTTCTTT. It translates to CASSLLASQANTEAFF.

The rearrangement uses TRBV2 and TRBJ1-4, with 7 bases fitting TRBD1. This CDR3 is built from 15 residues. Germline loops: CDR1 SNHLY, CDR2 FYNNEI. The ends lost 6 bases at V and 8 bases at J; junction bases unmatched: 12. CDR3 nucleotide sequence: TGTGCCAGCAGCCGACCAGACAGGGTGAGGGAAAAACTGTTTTTT. It codes for CASSRPDRVREKLFF.

The rearrangement joins TRBV7-8 to TRBJ2-7; maybe TRBD2 (6 bases). The CDR3 is 15 amino acids. Germline V gene sequence: CDR1 SGHVS, CDR2 FQNEAQ. Trimming removed 5 bases at V and 0 bases at J, with 14 bases between. The CDR3, as DNA: TGTGCCAGCAGCGCCTCGGACGGGAGCTCCTACGAGCAGTACTTC. Its translation: CASSASDGSSYEQYF.

V gene TRBV30 combines with J gene TRBJ1-6; possible D gene TRBD1, 6 bases. Germline lookup yields CDR1 GTSNPN and CDR2 SVGIG (reference sequence). There are 14 residues in the CDR3. V was clipped by 4 bases and J by 6 bases, with 13 bases between them. CDR3 DNA: TGTGCCTGGAATCGAGGACAGCCTAATTCACCCCTCCACTTT. This gives the protein CAWNRGQPNSPLHF.

This chain links TRBV6-5 with TRBJ2-5, with D possibly TRBD1 on 5 matching bases. V lost 7 bases and J 4 bases, leaving 13 bases between the germline ends. The CDR3 is 13 amino acids. Germline V gene data show CDR1 as MNHEY and CDR2 as SVGAGI. CDR3 coding DNA: TGTGCCAGCAAAGAATCAGGGCGAGAGACCCAGTACTTC. This gives the protein CASKESGRETQYF.

The chain links TRBV11-3 to TRBJ2-1, with a weak D call TRBD1 (6 bases). Looked up from germline, CDR1 is SGHNT and CDR2 is YENEEA. V lost 3 bases, J lost 15 bases, and 15 bases lay in between. This CDR3 region has 12 residues. The CDR3 region has the DNA TGTGCCAGCAGCTTGGGGGCAGAAGGTATGTTCTTC. This sequence encodes CASSLGAEGMFF.

This clone was observed a few times. J is TRBJ1-4 and V is TRBV19; TRBD1 matches at 7 bases. The CDR3 consists of 18 residues. V gave up 3 bases and J gave up 0 bases; unmatched junction bases: 10. The germline V gene has CDR1 LNHDA and CDR2 SQIVND (reference sequence). The CDR3: CASSIGDRAIATNEKLFF. CDR3 nucleotide sequence: TGTGCCAGTAGTATCGGCGACAGGGCTATTGCAACTAATGAAAAACTGTTTTTT.

The gene calls are TRBV5-1 and TRBJ1-1, with D maybe TRBD1 (5 bases). V was clipped by 2 bases and J by 2 bases, with 16 bases between them. In germline, CDR1 is SGHRS, CDR2 YFSETQ. The CDR3 has 16 amino acids. This chain's CDR3 is CASSFSGAARNTEAFF. CDR3 in DNA: TGCGCCAGCAGCTTCAGTGGGGCGGCAAGAAACACTGAAGCTTTCTTT.

The V call is TRBV28, the J call TRBJ1-2; 7 nucleotides line up with TRBD1. Germline lookup yields CDR1 MDHEN and CDR2 SYDVKM. Trimming took 5 bases from V and 6 from J; bases not matched to a gene: 12. The CDR3 runs 15 residues. DNA for the CDR3: TGTGCCAGCAGTCCCCTGGTGGGACAGCTCCATGGCTACACCTTC. It specifies CASSPLVGQLHGYTF.

The chain employs TRBV14 and TRBJ1-2; 7 bases are a match to TRBD1. Per germline, CDR1 SGHDN and CDR2 FVKESK. Unmatched junction bases numbered 9, after V lost 0 bases and J lost 8 bases. The CDR3 spans 15 residues. CDR3 DNA: TGTGCCAGCAGCCAAGAAGAAACAGGGGCAGGAGGCTACACCTTC. Translating it yields CASSQEETGAGGYTF.

The chain couples TRBV30 to TRBJ1-1; D unclear. V dropped 2 bases and J dropped 0 bases, with 10 bases sitting between them. CDR3 size: 14 residues. CDR1 is GTSNPN, CDR2 SVGIG, per germline (reference sequence). The CDR3, as DNA: TGTGCCTGGAGTTTGGGCAGGATGAACACTGAAGCTTTCTTT. Encoded protein: CAWSLGRMNTEAFF.

This sequence joins TRBV25-1 and TRBJ2-7, with 13 positions matching TRBD2. J gave up 2 bases and V 4 bases, and 5 bases lay outside the gene matches. This CDR3 spans 16 amino acids. Germline V gives CDR1 MGHDK, CDR2 SYGVNS. CDR3 nucleotides: TGTGCCAGCAGTGGGGTGACTAGCGGGGGGACCTACGAGCAGTACTTC. Translation: CASSGVTSGGTYEQYF.

The chain is built from TRBV5-1 and TRBJ2-2; 7 bases align to TRBD2. Germline CDR1 SGHRS, CDR2 YFSETQ. J lost 4 bases, V lost 4 bases, and 22 bases had no gene match. This CDR3 is 20 amino acids long. As DNA, the CDR3 is TGCGCCAGCAGCATCGGGGGTCTAGCGGCCCTCCCGGGAGGCACCGGGGAGCTGTTTTTT. Translating gives CASSIGGLAALPGGTGELFF.

The V gene is TRBV7-9, the J gene TRBJ2-7; D is perhaps TRBD1 (6 bases). The CDR3 is 15 residues long. Trimming left V 6 bases short and J 0 bases short, with 15 bases between. Germline CDR1 reads SEHNR; CDR2 reads FQNEAQ (reference sequence). CDR3 DNA sequence: TGTGCCAGCAGGAATACAGGGTGGAGCTCCTACGAGCAGTACTTC. Protein: CASRNTGWSSYEQYF.

To note about this clone: This sample includes further DNA sequences coding for the same CDR3. This chain connects TRBV11-3 to TRBJ2-3, with 12 bases that match TRBD2. Germline CDR1 reads SGHNT; CDR2 reads YENEEA. Germline trimming cut 4 bases from V and 6 bases from J; bases unmatched to any gene: 2. CDR3 size: 14 residues. The CDR3 loop reads CASSSGLAGDTQYF. The CDR3 region has the DNA TGTGCCAGCAGCTCGGGACTAGCGGGTGATACGCAGTATTTT.

The CDR3 DNA follows: TGCGCCAGCAAGCAGGAAAACACTGAAGCTTTCTTT. This codes for CASKQENTEAFF. V and J are TRBV5-1 and TRBJ1-1, with D unclear. There are 12 residues in the CDR3. Trimming removed 6 bases from V and 2 bases from J, with 8 bases in between. The germline V gene has CDR1 SGHRS and CDR2 YFSETQ.